The next 28 T cell receptor beta chains were all read from a single sample in a study of blood T cell repertoires in COVID-19. The data were produced by immunoSEQ multiplex PCR, yet TCRdb's version contains in-frame clones alone and is incomplete. Counted here are just over 300,000 clones, about nine tenths occurring once; the ten biggest clones make up over 9%. Sequenced sample: PBMCs or T cells enriched from blood (not recorded which). Receptors were obtained from a woman in her thirties or forties who had recovered from COVID-19.

The V and J genes are TRBV28 and TRBJ2-7; 14 bases agree with TRBD2. The trim removed 6 bases at V and 0 bases at J, leaving 10 bases unmatched. The CDR3 is 18 residues long. Germline values: CDR1 MDHEN, CDR2 SYDVKM. CDR3 loop: CASRRPGLAGGSSYEQYF. The CDR3 DNA reads TGTGCCAGCAGAAGACCCGGACTAGCGGGGGGTAGCTCCTACGAGCAGTACTTC. Using reference TRBV28 and TRBJ2-7 for the parts outside the CDR3, the full variable domain is DVKVTQSSRYLVKRTGEKVFLECVQDMDHENMFWYRQDPGLGLRLIYFSYDVKMKEKGDIPEGYSVSREKKERFSLILESASTNQTSMYLCASRRPGLAGGSSYEQYFGPGTRLTVT.

V is TRBV9 and J is TRBJ2-7; 9 positions match TRBD2. V gave up 0 bases and J gave up 3 bases; unmatched junction bases: 4. This CDR3 has 15 amino acids. Germline CDR1 reads SGDLS; CDR2 reads YYNGEE. Here the CDR3 reads CASSVGSGGYYEQYF. As DNA, the CDR3 is TGTGCCAGCAGCGTAGGCAGCGGGGGGTACTACGAGCAGTACTTC.

The rearrangement links TRBV5-1 to TRBJ1-2, with TRBD1 matching 11 bases. The V segment lost 0 bases and the J segment 5 bases; nucleotides outside the gene matches: 6. The germline gives CDR1 SGHRS, CDR2 YFSETQ. The CDR3 extends over 16 amino acids. The CDR3 nucleotides are TGCGCCAGCAGCTTGGGGACAGGGGGCGATTGGTATGGCTACACCTTC. Protein sequence: CASSLGTGGDWYGYTF.

The chain combines TRBV9 with TRBJ2-7; the match to TRBD2 covers 7 bases. The CDR3 is 15 amino acids. The J segment lost 2 bases and the V segment lost 3 bases, leaving 8 bases of the junction unmatched. Germline V CDR1 and CDR2: SGDLS, YYNGEE. The CDR3 DNA is TGTGCCAGCAGCGCCCAATCGGGGGGACCCTACGAGCAGTACTTC. Amino acids: CASSAQSGGPYEQYF.

Here the CDR3 reads CASRDAGTVNSPLHF. CDR3 DNA: TGTGCCAGCAGAGATGCCGGGACAGTTAATTCACCCCTCCACTTT. The V gene is TRBV2, the J gene TRBJ1-6, with TRBD1 identical over 7 bases. Germline V gene data show CDR1 as SNHLY and CDR2 as FYNNEI. The V gene end was trimmed by 6 bases and the J gene end by 6 bases; junction bases not matched to a gene: 8. CDR3 length: 15 amino acids.

The chain carries TRBV18 and TRBJ1-6; 11 nucleotides align to TRBD1. Trimming took 1 base from V and 7 from J; bases not matched to a gene: 0. Germline CDR1 and CDR2: KGHSH and LQKENI. This CDR3 spans 15 amino acids. Written as DNA, the CDR3 is TGTGCCAGCTCACCACGGACAGGGGGCAATTCACCCCTCCACTTT. It codes for CASSPRTGGNSPLHF.

V usage is TRBV28 and J usage is TRBJ1-4, with TRBD1 matching 9 bases. The V gene end was trimmed by 6 bases and the J gene end by 8 bases; junction bases not matched to a gene: 10. CDR1 and CDR2 (germline): MDHEN, SYDVKM. The CDR3 extends over 15 amino acids. The CDR3, as DNA: TGTGCCAGCAGCCCAACACAGGGGGCAGGCGAAAAACTGTTTTTT. Translation gives CASSPTQGAGEKLFF.

The chain joins TRBV5-4 to TRBJ2-1, with TRBD2 matching 8 bases. CDR3 length: 16 residues. V was pared by 3 bases and J by 11 bases, with 16 bases of the junction left unmatched. Germline V gene data show CDR1 as SGHNT and CDR2 as YYREEE (reference sequence). CDR3 protein: CASSSTGTSTMSKQFF. The CDR3 DNA follows: TGTGCCAGCAGCTCGACCGGGACTAGTACAATGAGTAAGCAGTTCTTC.

The rearrangement uses TRBV4-3 and TRBJ2-1; 12 nucleotides agree with TRBD2. The junction had 10 bases not matched to a gene; V was cut back by 3 bases and J by 7 bases. Germline lookup yields CDR1 LGHNA and CDR2 YSLEER. The CDR3 extends over 17 amino acids. The CDR3 here is CASSHSLAGGVVNEQFF. The CDR3 DNA reads TGCGCCAGCAGCCATTCCCTAGCGGGAGGGGTAGTGAATGAGCAGTTCTTC.

The rearrangement uses TRBV7-3 and TRBJ1-1; perhaps TRBD1 as D (6 bases). V lost 5 bases and J 3 bases, leaving 13 bases between the germline ends. The CDR3 totals 14 residues. Per the germline V gene, CDR1 is SGHTA and CDR2 is FQGTGA. The chain's CDR3 is CASSRTGRDTEAFF. CDR3 bases: TGTGCCAGCAGCCGTACAGGGAGGGACACTGAAGCTTTCTTT. The full variable domain, completed using reference TRBV7-3 and TRBJ1-1, is GAGVSQTPSNKVTEKGKYVELRCDPISGHTALYWYRQSLGQGPEFLIYFQGTGAADDSGLPNDRFFAVRPEGSVSTLKIQRTERGDSAVYLCASSRTGRDTEAFFGQGTRLTVV.

The chain is built from TRBV7-2 and TRBJ2-7, with a tentative D call TRBD2 (6 bases). V lost 4 bases, J lost 1 base, and 14 bases lay in between. Germline CDR1 SGHTA, CDR2 FQGNSA. The CDR3 covers 15 residues. The CDR3 is CASSSQPAGSYEQYF. The CDR3 nucleotides read TGTGCCAGCAGCTCCCAGCCGGCGGGGTCCTACGAGCAGTACTTC.

In this sample, this clone turned up once. This chain uses TRBV9 with TRBJ2-5; D is perhaps TRBD1 (5 bases). Trimming took 0 bases from V and 5 from J, leaving 14 bases between them. Germline V CDR1 and CDR2: SGDLS, YYNGEE. CDR3 size: 15 residues. In nucleotides, the CDR3 is TGTGCCAGCAGCGTAGGGGCAGGGCGGTCGGAGACCCAGTACTTC. Encoded protein: CASSVGAGRSETQYF.

There are a few counts of this clone. The chain combines TRBV21-1 with TRBJ1-1; the listed D gene, TRBD1, was not tested against the DNA. TRBV21-1 is designated a pseudogene. This CDR3 is built from 16 residues. CDR3 protein: CASSKVTGPLNTEAFF. The CDR3 DNA is TGTGCCAGCAGCAAAGTAACTGGGCCCTTGAACACTGAAGCTTTCTTT.

The chain recombines TRBV27 with TRBJ2-1; 14 bases are shared with TRBD2. V was clipped by 3 bases and J by 7 bases; unmatched bases: 2. The germline V gene has CDR1 MNHEY and CDR2 SMNVEV (reference sequence). CDR3 length: 15 amino acids. The CDR3 nucleotides are TGTGCCAGCAGTTTTGGGACTAGCGGGAGTAATGAGCAGTTCTTC. It yields the protein CASSFGTSGSNEQFF.

This chain joins TRBV9 and TRBJ2-7, with D tentatively TRBD1 (5 bases). Germline CDR1 reads SGDLS; CDR2 reads YYNGEE. Deletions cut 3 bases from V and 6 bases from J, with 10 bases between. The CDR3 extends over 12 amino acids. The CDR3 DNA sequence: TGTGCCAGCAGCGGAAGGGGCTCCGAGCAGTACTTC. Translation: CASSGRGSEQYF.

As concerns this clone: The identical CDR3 is also encoded by other nucleotide sequences in the sample. The genes are TRBV30 and TRBJ2-7; D unresolved. V shed 2 bases and J shed 0 bases, with 8 bases lying between them. This CDR3 is 13 amino acids long. The V gene's germline CDR1 is GTSNPN and CDR2 SVGIG (reference sequence). The CDR3 reads CAWSPGSSYEQYF. CDR3 in DNA: TGTGCCTGGAGTCCGGGTAGCTCCTACGAGCAGTACTTC.

The chain joins TRBV12-3 or TRBV12-4 to TRBJ2-7; TRBD2 aligns across 7 bases. The CDR3 is 13 amino acids. With 1 base clipped from V and 3 bases from J, the junction kept 0 bases outside the gene matches. This CDR3 is CASSLGGGYEQYF. CDR3 DNA: TGTGCCAGCAGTTTAGGGGGGGGCTACGAGCAGTACTTC.

This chain joins TRBV5-6 and TRBJ1-4; a possible D gene is TRBD1 (6 bases). CDR1 SGHDT and CDR2 YYEEEE come from the germline V gene. Trimming cost V 5 bases and J 7 bases, with 15 bases left between them. CDR3 length: 14 amino acids. CDR3 nucleotide sequence: TGTGCCAGCAGTCCCGCACAGGGCCCTGAAAAACTGTTTTTT. Amino acids: CASSPAQGPEKLFF.

Comments on this clone: This sample includes further DNA sequences coding for the same CDR3. Here the CDR3 reads CASSPSGGEQYF. The CDR3, as DNA: TGTGCCAGCTCCCCCTCAGGGGGAGAGCAGTACTTC. The chain recombines TRBV18 with TRBJ2-7; 7 bases are shared with TRBD1. The germline CDR1 and CDR2 sequences are KGHSH and LQKENI. The CDR3 is 12 residues long. Trimming cost V 6 bases and J 7 bases; bases outside gene matches: 6.

The rearrangement uses TRBV4-3 and TRBJ2-3, with 7 bases identical to TRBD2. CDR1 LGHNA and CDR2 YSLEER come from the germline V gene. The trim removed 7 bases at V and 1 base at J, leaving 17 bases unmatched. CDR3 size: 18 residues. The CDR3 sequence: CASTPSTHPGGGTDTQYF. The CDR3 coding sequence is TGCGCCAGCACGCCTTCGACTCACCCGGGGGGTGGCACAGATACGCAGTATTTT.

This clone was seen a handful of times. The V and J genes are TRBV4-3 and TRBJ2-2; the D gene is possibly TRBD1 (5 bases). The CDR3 covers 14 residues. Germline values: CDR1 LGHNA, CDR2 YSLEER. The V end was cut by 0 bases, the J end by 7 bases, with 9 bases between. CDR3 residues: CASSQERQIGELFF. Written as DNA, the CDR3 is TGCGCCAGCAGCCAAGAGAGACAGATCGGGGAGCTGTTTTTT.

This chain uses TRBV3-1 (or the pseudogene TRBV3-2) with TRBJ2-1, with TRBD1 matching 8 bases. The CDR3 loop spans 16 amino acids. CDR1 is LGHDT and CDR2 is YNNKEL in the germline V gene (reference sequence). The junction had 8 bases not matched to a gene; V was cut back by 0 bases and J by 7 bases. The DNA for the CDR3 is TGTGCCAGCAGCCAAGATGGGGCAGGGGGCTTGAATGAGCAGTTCTTC. As protein: CASSQDGAGGLNEQFF.

V and J are TRBV7-9 and TRBJ2-1, with 12 bases lining up with TRBD2. The trim removed 5 bases at V and 3 bases at J, leaving 5 bases unmatched. CDR1 SEHNR and CDR2 FQNEAQ come from the germline V gene (reference sequence). This CDR3 region has 16 residues. The CDR3 sequence: CASSPGTSGYYNEQFF. CDR3 in DNA: TGTGCCAGCAGCCCAGGGACTAGCGGGTACTACAATGAGCAGTTCTTC.

This chain's CDR3 is CASSLVESNTEAFF. The DNA of the CDR3 is TGCGCCAGCAGCTTGGTAGAGTCCAACACTGAAGCTTTCTTT. V gene TRBV5-1 combines with J gene TRBJ1-1; D call uncertain. CDR3 length: 14 amino acids. The germline CDR1 and CDR2 sequences are SGHRS and YFSETQ. V lost 0 bases, J lost 2 bases, and 8 bases lay in between.

V is TRBV10-3 and J is TRBJ2-7; TRBD2 agrees at 11 bases. Looked up from germline, CDR1 is ENHRY and CDR2 is SYGVKD. CDR3 length equals 16 residues. With 5 bases clipped from V and 2 bases from J, the junction kept 8 bases outside the gene matches. CDR3 amino acids: CAISTIAGGMTYEQYF. CDR3 sequence (DNA): TGTGCCATCAGTACTATAGCGGGGGGGATGACCTACGAGCAGTACTTC.

CDR3 bases: TGTGCCTGGAGTAAGGGATCCACAGGGAACCCCTACGAGCAGTACTTC. It yields the protein CAWSKGSTGNPYEQYF. The chain links TRBV30 to TRBJ2-7; TRBD1 might be the D (6 bases). Deletions cut 2 bases from V and 2 bases from J, with 19 bases between. This CDR3 has 16 amino acids. Germline V gene lookup returns CDR1 GTSNPN and CDR2 SVGIG (reference sequence). Variable domain in full (rest from reference TRBV30 and TRBJ2-7): SQTIHQWPATLVQPVGSPLSLECTVEGTSNPNLYWYRQAAGRGLQLLFYSVGIGQISSEVPQNLSASRPQDRQFILSSKKLLLSDSGFYLCAWSKGSTGNPYEQYFGPGTRLTVT.

This sequence joins TRBV28 and TRBJ1-2; TRBD1 matches 9 bases. The CDR3 is 14 amino acids. V was pared by 3 bases and J by 9 bases, with 8 bases of the junction left unmatched. Germline loops: CDR1 MDHEN, CDR2 SYDVKM. The CDR3 reads CASSLTGGKKSYTF. The CDR3 nucleotides read TGTGCCAGCAGTTTGACAGGGGGTAAGAAGAGCTACACCTTC.

The chain links TRBV6-2 or TRBV6-3 to TRBJ1-1; weak D call: TRBD1 (6 bases). Germline lookup yields CDR1 MNHEY and CDR2 SVGEGT. The V gene lost 7 bases and the J gene lost 4 bases, with 16 bases spanning the gap. The CDR3 is 14 amino acids. The chain's CDR3 is CASTPDRPGTEAFF. In DNA form, the CDR3 reads TGTGCCAGCACCCCCGACAGGCCGGGCACTGAAGCTTTCTTT.